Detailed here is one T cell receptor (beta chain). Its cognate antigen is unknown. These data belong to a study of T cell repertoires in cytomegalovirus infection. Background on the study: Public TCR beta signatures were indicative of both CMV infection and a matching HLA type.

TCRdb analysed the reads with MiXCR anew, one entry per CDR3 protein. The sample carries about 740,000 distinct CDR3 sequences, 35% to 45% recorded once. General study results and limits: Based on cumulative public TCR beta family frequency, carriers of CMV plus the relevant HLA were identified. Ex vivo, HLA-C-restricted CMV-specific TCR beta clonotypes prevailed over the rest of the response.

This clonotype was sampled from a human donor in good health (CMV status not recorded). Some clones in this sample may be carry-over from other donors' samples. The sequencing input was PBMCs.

CDR3 nucleotide sequence: TGTGCCAGCAGTTCGGGACAGCTGGGGGAGACCCAGTACTTC. As protein: CASSSGQLGETQYF. This chain connects TRBV27 to TRBJ2-5; 7 bases match TRBD1. The CDR3 is 14 residues long. The V and J ends lost 4 bases and 5 bases, in that order; junction bases with no gene match: 7. Germline CDR1 and CDR2: MNHEY and SMNVEV (reference sequence).